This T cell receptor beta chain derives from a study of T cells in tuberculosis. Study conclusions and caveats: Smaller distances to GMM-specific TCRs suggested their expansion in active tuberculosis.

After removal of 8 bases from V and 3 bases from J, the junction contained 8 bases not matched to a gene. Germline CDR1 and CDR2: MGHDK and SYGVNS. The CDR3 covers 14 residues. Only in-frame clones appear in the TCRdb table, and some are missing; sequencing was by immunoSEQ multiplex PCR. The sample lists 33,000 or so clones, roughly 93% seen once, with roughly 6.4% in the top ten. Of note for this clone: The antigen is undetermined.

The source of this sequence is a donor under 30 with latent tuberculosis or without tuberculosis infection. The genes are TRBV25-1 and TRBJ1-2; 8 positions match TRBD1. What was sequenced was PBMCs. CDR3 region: CASDQTGADYGYTF. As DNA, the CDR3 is TGTGCCAGCGATCAGACAGGGGCGGACTATGGCTACACCTTC.